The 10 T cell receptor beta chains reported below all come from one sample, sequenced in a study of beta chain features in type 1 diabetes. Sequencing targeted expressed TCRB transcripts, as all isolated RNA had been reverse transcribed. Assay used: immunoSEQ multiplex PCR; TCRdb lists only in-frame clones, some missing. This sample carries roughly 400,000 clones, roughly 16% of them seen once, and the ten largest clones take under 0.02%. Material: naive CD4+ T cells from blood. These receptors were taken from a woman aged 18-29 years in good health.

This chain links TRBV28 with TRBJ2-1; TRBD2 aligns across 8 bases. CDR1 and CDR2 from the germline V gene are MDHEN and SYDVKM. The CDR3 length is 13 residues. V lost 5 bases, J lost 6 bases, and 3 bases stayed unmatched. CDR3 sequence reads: CASSAGGTNEQFF. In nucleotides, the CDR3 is TGTGCCAGCAGTGCGGGAGGTACCAATGAGCAGTTCTTC.

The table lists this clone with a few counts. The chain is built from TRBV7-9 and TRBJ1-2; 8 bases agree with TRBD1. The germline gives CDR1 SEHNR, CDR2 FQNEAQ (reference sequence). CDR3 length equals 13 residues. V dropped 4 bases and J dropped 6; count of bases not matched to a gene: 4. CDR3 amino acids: CASSSPRGHGYTF. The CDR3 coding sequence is TGTGCCAGCAGCTCCCCCAGGGGGCATGGCTACACCTTC. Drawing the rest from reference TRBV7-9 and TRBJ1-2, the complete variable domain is DTGVSQNPRHKITKRGQNVTFRCDPISEHNRLYWYRQTLGQGPEFLTYFQNEAQLEKSRLLSDRFSAERPKGSFSTLEIQRTEQGDSAMYLCASSSPRGHGYTFGSGTRLTVV.

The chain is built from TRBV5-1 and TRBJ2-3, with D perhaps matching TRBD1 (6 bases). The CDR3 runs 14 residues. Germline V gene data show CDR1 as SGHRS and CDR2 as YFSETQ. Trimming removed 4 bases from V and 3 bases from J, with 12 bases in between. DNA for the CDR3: TGCGCCAGCAGCCAGGGCCAGGGGACAGATACGCAGTATTTT. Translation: CASSQGQGTDTQYF.

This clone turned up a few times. CDR3 sequence (DNA): TGTGCCAGCGCCTCCTCGGGGACACCTCCCTACGAGCAGTACTTC. It specifies CASASSGTPPYEQYF. V is TRBV28 and J is TRBJ2-7; weak D call: TRBD1 (6 bases). Trimming pared 8 bases from V and 2 bases from J, leaving 19 bases between. CDR3 length equals 15 residues. Germline V gene sequence: CDR1 MDHEN, CDR2 SYDVKM.

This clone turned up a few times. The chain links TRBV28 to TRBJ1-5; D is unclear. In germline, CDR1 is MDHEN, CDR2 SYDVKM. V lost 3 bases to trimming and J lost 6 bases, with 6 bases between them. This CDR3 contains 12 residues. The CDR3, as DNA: TGTGCCAGCAGTTTTCTTCCTCAGCCCCAGCATTTT. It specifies CASSFLPQPQHF.

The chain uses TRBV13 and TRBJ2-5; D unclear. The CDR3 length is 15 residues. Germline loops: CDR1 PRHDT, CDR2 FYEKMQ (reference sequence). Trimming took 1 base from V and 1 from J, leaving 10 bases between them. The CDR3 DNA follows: TGTGCCAGCAGCTTAGTTTTAAGCGCCCAAGAGACCCAGTACTTC. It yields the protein CASSLVLSAQETQYF.

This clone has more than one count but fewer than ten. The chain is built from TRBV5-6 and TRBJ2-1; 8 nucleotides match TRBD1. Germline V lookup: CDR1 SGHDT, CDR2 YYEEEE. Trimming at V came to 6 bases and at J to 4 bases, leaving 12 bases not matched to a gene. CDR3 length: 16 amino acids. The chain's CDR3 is CASTRRQGQGYNEQFF. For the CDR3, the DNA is TGTGCCAGCACCCGACGACAGGGGCAGGGGTACAATGAGCAGTTCTTC.

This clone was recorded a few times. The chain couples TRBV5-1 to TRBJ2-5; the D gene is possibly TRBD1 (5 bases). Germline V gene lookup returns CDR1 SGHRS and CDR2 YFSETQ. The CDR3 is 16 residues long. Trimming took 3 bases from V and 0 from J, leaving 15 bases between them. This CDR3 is CASSSNARQNQETQYF. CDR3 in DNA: TGCGCCAGCAGCTCAAATGCGAGACAGAACCAAGAGACCCAGTACTTC.

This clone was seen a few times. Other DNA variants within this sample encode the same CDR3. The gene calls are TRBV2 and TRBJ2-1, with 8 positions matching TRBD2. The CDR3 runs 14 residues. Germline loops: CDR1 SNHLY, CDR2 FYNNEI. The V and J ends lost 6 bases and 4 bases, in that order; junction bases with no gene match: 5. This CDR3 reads CASRGTSGYNEQFF. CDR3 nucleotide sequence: TGTGCCAGCAGAGGAACTAGCGGATACAATGAGCAGTTCTTC.

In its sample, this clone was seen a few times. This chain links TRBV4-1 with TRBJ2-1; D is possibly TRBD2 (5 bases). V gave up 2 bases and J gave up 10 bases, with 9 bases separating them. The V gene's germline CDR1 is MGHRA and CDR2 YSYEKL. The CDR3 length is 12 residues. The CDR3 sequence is CASSQLRGEQFF. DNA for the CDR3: TGCGCCAGCAGCCAATTACGAGGGGAGCAGTTCTTC.